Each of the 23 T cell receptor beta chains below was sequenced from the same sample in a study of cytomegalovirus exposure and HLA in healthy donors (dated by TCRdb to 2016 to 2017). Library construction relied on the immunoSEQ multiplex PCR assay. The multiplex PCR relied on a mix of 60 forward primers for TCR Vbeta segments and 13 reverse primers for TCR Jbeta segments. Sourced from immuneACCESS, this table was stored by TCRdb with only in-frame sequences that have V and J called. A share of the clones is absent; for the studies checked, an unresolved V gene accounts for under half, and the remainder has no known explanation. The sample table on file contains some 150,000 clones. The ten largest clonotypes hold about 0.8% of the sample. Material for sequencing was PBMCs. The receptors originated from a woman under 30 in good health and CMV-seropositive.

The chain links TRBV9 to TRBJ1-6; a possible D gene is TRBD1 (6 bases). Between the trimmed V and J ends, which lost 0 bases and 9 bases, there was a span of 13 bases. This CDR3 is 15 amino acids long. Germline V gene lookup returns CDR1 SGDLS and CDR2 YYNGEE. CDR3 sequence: CASSVVAGAGSPLHF. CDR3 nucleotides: TGTGCCAGCAGCGTAGTGGCAGGGGCGGGTTCACCCCTCCACTTT.

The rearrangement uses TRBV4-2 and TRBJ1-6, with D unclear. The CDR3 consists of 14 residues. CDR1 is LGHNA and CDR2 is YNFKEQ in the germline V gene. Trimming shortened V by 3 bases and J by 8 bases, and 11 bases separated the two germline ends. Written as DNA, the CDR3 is TGTGCCAGCAGCCAGAGCGCCGTAGATTCACCCCTCCACTTT. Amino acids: CASSQSAVDSPLHF.

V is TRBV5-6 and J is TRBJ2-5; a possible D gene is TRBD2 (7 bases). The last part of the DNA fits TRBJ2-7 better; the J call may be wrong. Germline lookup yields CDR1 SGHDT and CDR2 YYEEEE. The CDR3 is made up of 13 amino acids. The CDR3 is CASSMGGGSEQYF. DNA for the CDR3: TGTGCCAGCAGTATGGGGGGGGGCTCCGAGCAGTACTTC.

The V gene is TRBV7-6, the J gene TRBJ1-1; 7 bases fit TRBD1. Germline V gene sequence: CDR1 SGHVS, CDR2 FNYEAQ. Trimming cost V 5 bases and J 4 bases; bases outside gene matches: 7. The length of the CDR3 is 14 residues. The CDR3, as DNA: TGTGCCAGCAGCAAAGGGGGCATGGGCACTGAAGCTTTCTTT. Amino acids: CASSKGGMGTEAFF.

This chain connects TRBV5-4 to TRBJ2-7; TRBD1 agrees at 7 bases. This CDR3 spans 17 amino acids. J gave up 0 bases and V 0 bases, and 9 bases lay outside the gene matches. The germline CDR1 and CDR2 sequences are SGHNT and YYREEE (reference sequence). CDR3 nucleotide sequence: TGTGCCAGCAGCTTGGCCAAAGGGGGACAGAGCTCCTACGAGCAGTACTTC. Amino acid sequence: CASSLAKGGQSSYEQYF.

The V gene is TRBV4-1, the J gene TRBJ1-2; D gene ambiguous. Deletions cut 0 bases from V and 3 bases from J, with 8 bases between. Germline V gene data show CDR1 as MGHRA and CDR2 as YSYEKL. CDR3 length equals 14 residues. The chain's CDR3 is CASSQDPEYYGYTF. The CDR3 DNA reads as TGCGCCAGCAGCCAAGATCCCGAGTACTATGGCTACACCTTC.

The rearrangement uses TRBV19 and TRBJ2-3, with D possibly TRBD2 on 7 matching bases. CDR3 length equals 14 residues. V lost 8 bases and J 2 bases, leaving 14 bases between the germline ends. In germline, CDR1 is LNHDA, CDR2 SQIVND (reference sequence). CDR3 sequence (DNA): TGTGCCAGTCGCGGGCGGGGGCCCACAGATACGCAGTATTTT. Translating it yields CASRGRGPTDTQYF.

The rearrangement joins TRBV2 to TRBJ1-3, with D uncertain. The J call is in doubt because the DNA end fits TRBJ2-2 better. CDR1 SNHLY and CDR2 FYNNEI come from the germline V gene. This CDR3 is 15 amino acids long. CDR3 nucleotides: TGTGCCAGCAGGAGTATACACCGGAACACCGGGGAGCTGTTTTTT. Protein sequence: CASRSIHRNTGELFF.

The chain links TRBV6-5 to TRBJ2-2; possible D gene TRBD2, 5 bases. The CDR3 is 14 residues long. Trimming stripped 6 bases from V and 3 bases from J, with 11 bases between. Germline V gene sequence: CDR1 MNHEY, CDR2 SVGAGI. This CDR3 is CASRRVPDTGELFF. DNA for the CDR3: TGTGCCAGCAGGAGGGTCCCAGACACCGGGGAGCTGTTTTTT.

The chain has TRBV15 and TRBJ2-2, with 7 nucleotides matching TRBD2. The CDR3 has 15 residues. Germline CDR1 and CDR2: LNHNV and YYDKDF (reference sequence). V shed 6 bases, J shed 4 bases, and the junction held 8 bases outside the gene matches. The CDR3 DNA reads TGTGCCACCAGGGCGCCGGGAGGACTCACCGGGGAGCTGTTTTTT. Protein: CATRAPGGLTGELFF.

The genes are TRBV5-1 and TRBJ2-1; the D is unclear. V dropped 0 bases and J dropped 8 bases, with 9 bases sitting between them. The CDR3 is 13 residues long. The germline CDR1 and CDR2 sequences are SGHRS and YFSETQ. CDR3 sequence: CASSLGEADEQFF. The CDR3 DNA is TGCGCCAGCAGCTTGGGCGAGGCTGATGAGCAGTTCTTC.

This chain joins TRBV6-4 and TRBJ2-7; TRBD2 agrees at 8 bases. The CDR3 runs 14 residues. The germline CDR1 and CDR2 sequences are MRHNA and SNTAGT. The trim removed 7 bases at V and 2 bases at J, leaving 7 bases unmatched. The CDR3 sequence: CASTFRTSPYEQYF. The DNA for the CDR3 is TGTGCCAGCACCTTTAGGACTAGCCCCTACGAGCAGTACTTC.

CDR3 coding DNA: TGTGCCAGCAGCGTAGGAACGGCGGCAGATACGCAGTATTTT. Translation: CASSVGTAADTQYF. V is TRBV9 and J is TRBJ2-3; no definite D call. Germline assignment: CDR1 SGDLS and CDR2 YYNGEE. The CDR3 spans 14 residues. V gave up 0 bases and J gave up 4 bases, with 9 bases separating them.

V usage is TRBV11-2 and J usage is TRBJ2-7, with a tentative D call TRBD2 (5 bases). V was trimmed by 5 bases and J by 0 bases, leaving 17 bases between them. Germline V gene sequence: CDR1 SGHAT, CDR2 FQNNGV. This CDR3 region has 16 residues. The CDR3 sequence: CASSITRTRSSYEQYF. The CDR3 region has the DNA TGTGCCAGCAGCATTACTAGGACGAGGAGCTCCTACGAGCAGTACTTC.

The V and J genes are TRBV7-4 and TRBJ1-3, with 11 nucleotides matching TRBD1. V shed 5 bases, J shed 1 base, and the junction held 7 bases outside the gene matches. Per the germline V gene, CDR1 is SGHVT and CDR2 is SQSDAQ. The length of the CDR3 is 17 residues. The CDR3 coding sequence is TGTGCCAGCAGCCTCGGACAGGGGGCGCATTCTGGAAACACCATATATTTT. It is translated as CASSLGQGAHSGNTIYF.

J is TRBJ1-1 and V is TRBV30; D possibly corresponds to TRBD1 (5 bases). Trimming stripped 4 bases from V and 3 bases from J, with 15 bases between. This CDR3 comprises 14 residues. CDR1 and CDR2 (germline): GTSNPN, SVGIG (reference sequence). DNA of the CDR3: TGTGCCTGGATTCGGGGGGACGGGTACACTGAAGCTTTCTTT. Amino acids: CAWIRGDGYTEAFF.

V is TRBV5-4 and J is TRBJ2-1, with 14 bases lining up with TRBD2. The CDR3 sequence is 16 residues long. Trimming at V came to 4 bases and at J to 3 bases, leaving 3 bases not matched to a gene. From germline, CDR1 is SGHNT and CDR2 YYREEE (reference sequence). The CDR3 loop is CASSPGTSGGYNEQFF. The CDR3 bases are TGTGCCAGCAGCCCTGGGACTAGCGGGGGCTACAATGAGCAGTTCTTC.

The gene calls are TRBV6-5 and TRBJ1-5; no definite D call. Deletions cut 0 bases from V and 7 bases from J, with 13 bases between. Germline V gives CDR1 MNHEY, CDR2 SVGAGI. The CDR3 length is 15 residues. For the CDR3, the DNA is TGTGCCAGCAGTTACTCCTGGGAGCCCAACCAGCCCCAGCATTTT. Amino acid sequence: CASSYSWEPNQPQHF.

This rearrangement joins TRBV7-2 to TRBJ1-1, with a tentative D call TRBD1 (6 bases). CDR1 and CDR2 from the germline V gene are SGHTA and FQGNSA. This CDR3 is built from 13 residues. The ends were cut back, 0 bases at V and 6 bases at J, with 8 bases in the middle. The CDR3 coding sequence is TGTGCCAGCAGCTTAGCCAGGGGTGCTGAAGCTTTCTTT. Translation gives CASSLARGAEAFF. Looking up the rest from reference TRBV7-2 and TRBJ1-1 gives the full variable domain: GAGVSQSPSNKVTEKGKDVELRCDPISGHTALYWYRQSLGQGLEFLIYFQGNSAPDKSGLPSDRFSAERTGGSVSTLTIQRTQQEDSAVYLCASSLARGAEAFFGQGTRLTVV.

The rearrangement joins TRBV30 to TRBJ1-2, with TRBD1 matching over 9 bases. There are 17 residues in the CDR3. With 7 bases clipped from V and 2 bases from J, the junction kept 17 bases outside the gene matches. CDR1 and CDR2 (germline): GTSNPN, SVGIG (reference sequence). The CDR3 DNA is TGTGCCTCGCTGTGGGGACAGGGTGCAACTATGAACTATGGCTACACCTTC. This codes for CASLWGQGATMNYGYTF.

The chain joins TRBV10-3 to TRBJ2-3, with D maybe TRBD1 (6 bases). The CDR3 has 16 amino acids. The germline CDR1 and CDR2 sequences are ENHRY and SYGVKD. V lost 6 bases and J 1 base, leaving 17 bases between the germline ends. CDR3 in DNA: TGTGCCATCAGCGGTATACAGGGTTTCGGCACAGATACGCAGTATTTT. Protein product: CAISGIQGFGTDTQYF.

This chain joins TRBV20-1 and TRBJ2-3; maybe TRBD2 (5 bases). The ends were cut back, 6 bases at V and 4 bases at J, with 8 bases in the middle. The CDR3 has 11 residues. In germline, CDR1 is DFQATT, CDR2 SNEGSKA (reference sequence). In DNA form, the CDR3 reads TGCAGTGCCCGGGAACCAGATACGCAGTATTTT. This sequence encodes CSAREPDTQYF.

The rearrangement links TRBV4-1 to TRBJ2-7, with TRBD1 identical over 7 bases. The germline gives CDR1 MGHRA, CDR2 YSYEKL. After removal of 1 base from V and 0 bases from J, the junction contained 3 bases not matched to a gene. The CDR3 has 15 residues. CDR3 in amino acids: CASSQAGTASYEQYF. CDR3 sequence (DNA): TGCGCCAGCAGCCAAGCGGGGACAGCCTCCTACGAGCAGTACTTC.